These T cell receptor beta chains were read from a single sample in a study of identical twins. TCRdb reprocessed the 5' RACE reads via MiXCR and lists one record per CDR3 protein. The sample includes just over 450,000 distinct CDR3 sequences, approximately 15% of them seen just once. The same data also contributed to another study, on yellow fever vaccine responses in identical twins.

Specimen: CD4+ T cells sorted from blood. All receptors come from a woman younger than 30 in good health. Each CDR3 is given with its conserved first and last residue. A D gene is named only where the DNA matches it firmly. Clone size appears in some rows only: once, few, many, or a class for an expanded clone.

V gene	D gene	J gene	clone size	CDR3 protein	CDR3 DNA
TRBV5-1	-	TRBJ2-2	few	CASAERSTGELFF	TGCGCCAGCGCGGAGCGGTCCACCGGGGAGCTGTTTTTT
TRBV10-3	TRBD1	TRBJ2-3	few	CAIRGTGPDTQYF	TGTGCCATCAGGGGGACAGGGCCGGATACGCAGTATTTT
TRBV20-1	-	TRBJ2-7	-	CSAMGPYYEQYF	TGCAGTGCTATGGGACCCTACTACGAGCAGTACTTC
TRBV10-3	TRBD2	TRBJ2-1	many	CAISEGSGGVNEQFF	TGTGCCATCAGTGAGGGTAGCGGGGGGGTCAATGAGCAGTTCTTC
TRBV29-1	-	TRBJ2-7	many	CSVRDTSYEQYF	TGCAGCGTTCGGGACACCTCCTACGAGCAGTACTTC
TRBV7-3	TRBD1	TRBJ2-1	few	CASGATGTGGLGRRDNEQFF	TGTGCCAGCGGTGCCACTGGGACAGGGGGTTTAGGGCGCCGCGACAATGAGCAGTTCTTC
TRBV18	TRBD1	TRBJ2-1	few	CASSPHGQGSEQFF	TGTGCCAGCTCACCCCATGGACAGGGAAGTGAGCAGTTCTTC
TRBV20-1	-	TRBJ2-1	-	CSAHLGGSVSNEQFF	TGCAGTGCCCACCTGGGGGGCTCGGTTTCCAATGAGCAGTTCTTC
TRBV6-1	-	TRBJ1-4	-	CASSEAGFGDDEKLFF	TGTGCCAGCAGTGAGGCAGGGTTCGGAGATGATGAAAAACTGTTTTTT
TRBV6-1	TRBD1	TRBJ2-6	-	CASSKVSGGLNSGANVLTF	TGTGCCAGCAGTAAGGTCTCAGGGGGCCTAAACTCTGGGGCCAACGTCCTGACTTTC
TRBV4-3	-	TRBJ2-6	-	CASSQEHPWGSGANVLTF	TGCGCCAGCAGCCAAGAGCATCCGTGGGGCTCTGGGGCCAACGTCCTGACTTTC
TRBV6-5	-	TRBJ2-1	few	CASSYSENSYNEQFF	TGTGCCAGCAGTTACTCGGAGAACTCCTACAATGAGCAGTTCTTC
TRBV7-9	-	TRBJ2-5	-	CASSLARGGAETQYF	TGTGCCAGCAGCTTAGCCAGGGGAGGGGCGGAGACCCAGTACTTC
TRBV28	TRBD2	TRBJ2-2	-	CASSPPQKRLAVNTGELFF	TGTGCCAGCAGCCCACCGCAGAAGAGACTAGCGGTGAACACCGGGGAGCTGTTTTTT
TRBV15	TRBD2	TRBJ2-5	-	CATSGTSGRSIETQYF	TGTGCCACCAGCGGGACTAGCGGGAGATCGATAGAGACCCAGTACTTC
TRBV6-5	-	TRBJ2-3	many	CASSSTADTQYF	TGTGCCAGCAGCTCGACAGCAGATACGCAGTATTTT
TRBV20-1	TRBD2	TRBJ2-5	-	CSTPRGVAGTTIGTQYF	TGCAGTACCCCGAGGGGAGTAGCGGGGACTACTATAGGGACCCAGTACTTC